A single sample is the source of the 30 T cell receptor beta chains below, sequenced in a study of blood T cell repertoires in COVID-19 (TCRdb year 2020). The library was obtained by the immunoSEQ multiplex PCR assay. Held by TCRdb, this immuneACCESS table contains in-frame sequences only and omits some clones. Under half of the omission traces to an unresolved V gene where checked; the cause of the rest is unknown. This sample lists approximately 470,000 clones; around 90% were detected once. The ten biggest clones cover under 0.85% of the sample. Sample: PBMCs or T cells enriched from blood (not recorded which). All receptors derive from a woman aged 18 to 35 who had recovered from COVID-19.

J is TRBJ1-1 and V is TRBV7-6, with 7 bases that match TRBD1. Losses at the gene ends were 1 base for V and 0 bases for J; bases not matched to a gene: 5. The CDR3 sequence is 16 residues long. Looked up from germline, CDR1 is SGHVS and CDR2 is FNYEAQ. In DNA, the CDR3 is TGTGCCAGCAGCTTAGGACAGGGAGAAATGAACACTGAAGCTTTCTTT. Amino acid sequence: CASSLGQGEMNTEAFF.

V is TRBV7-3 and J is TRBJ2-3, with a possible D match to TRBD2 (5 bases). CDR3 length equals 16 residues. CDR1 is SGHTA and CDR2 is FQGTGA in the germline V gene. Trimming pared 5 bases from V and 1 base from J, leaving 16 bases between. CDR3: CASSRRFKYGTDTQYF. In DNA form, the CDR3 reads TGTGCCAGCAGCCGGAGGTTTAAGTACGGCACAGATACGCAGTATTTT.

The CDR3 DNA reads TGTGCCTGGACAAGAACGACAGGCGCTCGGGGCTACACCTTC. Its translation: CAWTRTTGARGYTF. The chain has TRBV30 and TRBJ1-2; possibly TRBD1 for D (6 bases). Germline values: CDR1 GTSNPN, CDR2 SVGIG (reference sequence). V lost 4 bases and J 8 bases, leaving 20 bases between the germline ends. This CDR3 spans 14 amino acids.

J is TRBJ2-2 and V is TRBV7-6; D is uncertain. V gave up 1 base and J gave up 5 bases, with 11 bases separating them. This CDR3 spans 15 amino acids. Germline values: CDR1 SGHVS, CDR2 FNYEAQ. The chain's CDR3 is CASSLDAFRTGELFF. The CDR3 region has the DNA TGTGCCAGCAGCTTAGACGCATTTCGGACCGGGGAGCTGTTTTTT.

V gene TRBV25-1 combines with J gene TRBJ1-6; tentative D call: TRBD1 (6 bases). V lost 5 bases, J lost 8 bases, and 13 bases lay in between. Germline-derived CDR1 and CDR2 are MGHDK and SYGVNS. CDR3 size: 14 residues. The CDR3 DNA reads as TGTGCCAGCAGTCATGCAGGGGTGGATTCACCCCTCCACTTT. This translates into CASSHAGVDSPLHF.

This clone occurred once. The chain carries TRBV30 and TRBJ2-1; 12 bases align to TRBD1. CDR3 size: 15 residues. Germline V lookup: CDR1 GTSNPN, CDR2 SVGIG (reference sequence). V shed 5 bases and J 7 bases; nucleotides not matched to a gene: 9. DNA of the CDR3: TGTGCCTGGTCTTACGGGACAGGGGGCCAAAATGAGCAGTTCTTC. Encoded protein: CAWSYGTGGQNEQFF.

The rearrangement links TRBV27 to TRBJ1-2; D unresolved. Germline V lookup: CDR1 MNHEY, CDR2 SMNVEV (reference sequence). CDR3 length equals 14 residues. The germline V and J ends were trimmed by 6 bases and 4 bases, with 15 bases remaining between them. The CDR3 loop is CASSREGHGYGYTF. The CDR3 DNA follows: TGTGCCAGCAGCCGCGAGGGCCATGGCTATGGCTACACCTTC.

V usage is TRBV29-1 and J usage is TRBJ2-7; perhaps TRBD1 as D (7 bases). Germline-derived CDR1 and CDR2 are SQVTM and ANQGSEA. V shed 6 bases and J shed 3 bases, with 12 bases lying between them. CDR3 size: 12 residues. The CDR3 loop reads CSVAGQSYEQYF. The CDR3 coding sequence is TGCAGCGTCGCGGGACAGAGCTACGAGCAGTACTTC.

This clone appeared once. The V and J genes are TRBV3-1 (or the pseudogene TRBV3-2) and TRBJ2-3, with TRBD1 matching 9 bases. CDR3 length: 18 amino acids. The ends lost 3 bases at V and 4 bases at J; junction bases unmatched: 14. Germline CDR1 is LGHDT and CDR2 is YNNKEL (reference sequence). Here the CDR3 DNA reads TGTGCCAGCAGCCACGTTGAGGGACAGGGAATTTTGGCAGATACGCAGTATTTT. It yields the protein CASSHVEGQGILADTQYF.

The chain combines TRBV14 with TRBJ1-2; D may be TRBD1 (6 bases). The germline V gene has CDR1 SGHDN and CDR2 FVKESK. V lost 0 bases to trimming and J lost 3 bases, with 11 bases between them. The CDR3 contains 15 residues. The CDR3 reads CASSQDEGVDYGYTF. The DNA of the CDR3 is TGTGCCAGCAGCCAAGACGAGGGGGTGGACTATGGCTACACCTTC.

The genes are TRBV28 and TRBJ1-2; no clear D. This CDR3 spans 12 amino acids. Trimming removed 1 base from V and 7 bases from J, with 7 bases in between. Germline V gives CDR1 MDHEN, CDR2 SYDVKM. CDR3 amino acids: CASSLFGSGYTF. In nucleotides, the CDR3 is TGTGCCAGCAGTTTATTCGGTTCTGGCTACACCTTC.

The chain links TRBV4-2 to TRBJ1-5; 9 nucleotides align to TRBD1. Trimming took 1 base from V and 1 from J; bases not matched to a gene: 11. Germline values: CDR1 LGHNA, CDR2 YNFKEQ. This CDR3 contains 19 residues. CDR3 sequence: CASSQVLGTGGLSNQPQHF. The CDR3 nucleotides read TGTGCCAGCAGCCAAGTTCTAGGTACAGGGGGCTTAAGCAATCAGCCCCAGCATTTT.

The chain is built from TRBV19 and TRBJ1-1; D remains ambiguous. The CDR3 covers 12 residues. Germline V CDR1 and CDR2: LNHDA, SQIVND (reference sequence). The V and J ends lost 6 bases and 1 base respectively, with 6 bases between them. This CDR3 reads CASSAGNTEAFF. The CDR3 coding sequence is TGTGCCAGTAGCGCCGGGAACACTGAAGCTTTCTTT.

The chain links TRBV2 to TRBJ2-1; D ambiguous. Germline CDR1 reads SNHLY; CDR2 reads FYNNEI. The CDR3 consists of 14 residues. The ends were cut back, 6 bases at V and 6 bases at J, with 15 bases in the middle. This CDR3 is CASSFTTLGNEQFF. CDR3 sequence (DNA): TGTGCCAGCAGCTTCACGACTCTGGGCAATGAGCAGTTCTTC.

The rearrangement links TRBV7-9 to TRBJ2-5, with a weak D call TRBD2 (5 bases). V lost 4 bases, J lost 5 bases, and 17 bases lay in between. This CDR3 comprises 15 residues. The germline gives CDR1 SEHNR, CDR2 FQNEAQ (reference sequence). DNA for the CDR3: TGTGCCAGCAGCTCCACTAGTTTTGTCAGGGAGACCCAGTACTTC. Amino acid sequence: CASSSTSFVRETQYF.

V is TRBV5-6 and J is TRBJ1-2; TRBD1 agrees at 8 bases. The J segment lost 6 bases and the V segment lost 10 bases, leaving 11 bases of the junction unmatched. This CDR3 is 13 amino acids long. From germline, CDR1 is SGHDT and CDR2 YYEEEE. Here the CDR3 DNA reads TGTGCCGATTTAAAAGACAGGGGAAATGGCTACACCTTC. This gives the protein CADLKDRGNGYTF.

The rearrangement links TRBV11-2 to TRBJ1-4, with D possibly matching TRBD1 (5 bases). CDR1 is SGHAT and CDR2 is FQNNGV in the germline V gene. This CDR3 spans 15 amino acids. Trimming left V 5 bases short and J 8 bases short, with 18 bases between. CDR3 loop: CASSTKSGLQEKLFF. CDR3 coding DNA: TGTGCCAGCAGCACGAAATCAGGGTTACAGGAAAAACTGTTTTTT.

The chain has TRBV5-1 and TRBJ1-3; D ambiguous. The CDR3 loop spans 17 amino acids. V shed 0 bases and J shed 3 bases, with 16 bases lying between them. Germline-derived CDR1 and CDR2 are SGHRS and YFSETQ. The CDR3: CASSLANMGSGGNTIYF. The CDR3 bases are TGCGCCAGCAGCTTGGCCAACATGGGGAGTGGTGGAAACACCATATATTTT.

This chain links TRBV10-1 with TRBJ2-7; TRBD1 matches 9 bases. With 3 bases clipped from V and 2 bases from J, the junction kept 5 bases outside the gene matches. Germline V gene data show CDR1 as WNHNN and CDR2 as SYGVQD (reference sequence). This CDR3 is 15 amino acids long. CDR3 coding DNA: TGCGCCAGCAGTGACCCTAGACAGGGGGCCTACGAGCAGTACTTC. Translated, it gives CASSDPRQGAYEQYF.

The rearrangement links TRBV19 to TRBJ1-2; D gene unclear. The CDR3 totals 12 residues. Trimming cost V 4 bases and J 7 bases, with 10 bases left between them. Per germline, CDR1 LNHDA and CDR2 SQIVND (reference sequence). The CDR3: CASSTLAGGYTF. In DNA form, the CDR3 reads TGTGCCAGTAGTACCCTCGCAGGTGGCTACACCTTC.

The chain joins TRBV5-5 to TRBJ1-1; D is unclear. In germline, CDR1 is SGHKS, CDR2 YYEKEE (reference sequence). The CDR3 totals 14 residues. V gave up 3 bases and J gave up 13 bases, with 22 bases separating them. The CDR3 sequence is CASSSDVYGVRDFF. CDR3 nucleotides: TGTGCCAGCAGCTCCGACGTTTACGGGGTAAGGGATTTCTTT.

The CDR3 DNA is TGCGCCAGCAGTGCCGCGACCCCAGGGCTAAAGAATTCACCCCTCCACTTT. This codes for CASSAATPGLKNSPLHF. This sequence joins TRBV10-2 and TRBJ1-6, with a weak D call TRBD1 (5 bases). V shed 4 bases and J shed 7 bases, with 20 bases lying between them. This CDR3 contains 17 residues. The germline V gene has CDR1 WSHSY and CDR2 SAAADI.

The chain's CDR3 is CASSQDVYRGGEKLFF. Here the CDR3 DNA reads TGTGCCAGCAGCCAAGACGTTTACCGGGGGGGAGAAAAACTGTTTTTT. The genes are TRBV3-1 (or the pseudogene TRBV3-2) and TRBJ1-4, with D possibly being TRBD1 (5 bases). V dropped 0 bases and J dropped 8 bases, with 16 bases sitting between them. This CDR3 has 16 residues. Looked up from germline, CDR1 is LGHDT and CDR2 is YNNKEL (reference sequence).

The chain joins TRBV5-1 to TRBJ2-1; 8 bases fit TRBD1. CDR1 is SGHRS and CDR2 is YFSETQ in the germline V gene. This CDR3 is built from 17 residues. J lost 7 bases, V lost 7 bases, and 19 bases had no gene match. CDR3 DNA: TGCGCCAGCGCCCGCCAGGGGGCGCGATCGAATGGGAATGAGCAGTTCTTC. Encoded protein: CASARQGARSNGNEQFF.

The genes are TRBV10-3 and TRBJ2-2; 9 bases fit TRBD1. Germline V CDR1 and CDR2: ENHRY, SYGVKD. Trimming at V came to 5 bases and at J to 7 bases, leaving 8 bases not matched to a gene. This CDR3 region has 15 residues. The CDR3 DNA is TGTGCCATCAGTACCGGGACAGGGAGAAACGGGGAGCTGTTTTTT. Its translation is CAISTGTGRNGELFF.

This rearrangement joins TRBV7-3 to TRBJ2-3, with 8 bases that match TRBD1. Germline CDR1 and CDR2: SGHTA and FQGTGA. V gave up 4 bases and J gave up 6 bases; unmatched junction bases: 9. This CDR3 contains 15 residues. In DNA form, the CDR3 reads TGTGCCAGCAGCTCCGACAGGACAGGGCTGGATACGCAGTATTTT. Protein: CASSSDRTGLDTQYF. Full variable domain (missing parts from reference TRBV7-3 and TRBJ2-3): GAGVSQTPSNKVTEKGKYVELRCDPISGHTALYWYRQSLGQGPEFLIYFQGTGAADDSGLPNDRFFAVRPEGSVSTLKIQRTERGDSAVYLCASSSDRTGLDTQYFGPGTRLTVL.

For this clone: Other DNA sequences in this specimen translate into the identical CDR3. The rearrangement joins TRBV7-3 to TRBJ2-2; TRBD2 agrees at 12 bases. V lost 5 bases, J lost 1 base, and 2 bases stayed unmatched. CDR3 length equals 16 residues. Germline V CDR1 and CDR2: SGHTA, FQGTGA. Here the CDR3 DNA reads TGTGCCAGCAGCCTGGGACTAGCGGGGAACACCGGGGAGCTGTTTTTT. Translation gives CASSLGLAGNTGELFF.

This clone was detected a few times. The genes are TRBV11-2 and TRBJ1-1; possibly TRBD1 for D (5 bases). This CDR3 region has 13 residues. Germline-derived CDR1 and CDR2 are SGHAT and FQNNGV. The germline V and J ends were trimmed by 6 bases and 1 base, with 9 bases remaining between them. The CDR3 DNA reads as TGTGCCAGCAGGGGGCAGGGGAACACTGAAGCTTTCTTT. This sequence encodes CASRGQGNTEAFF.

The CDR3 nucleotides are TGTGCCAGCAGCCAAACGTCTGGGGCCCCCCGACAGTTCTTC. This sequence encodes CASSQTSGAPRQFF. V usage is TRBV3-1 (or the pseudogene TRBV3-2) and J usage is TRBJ2-1, with D perhaps TRBD1 (5 bases). From germline, CDR1 is LGHDT and CDR2 YNNKEL (reference sequence). The CDR3 has 14 residues. V lost 2 bases, J lost 13 bases, and 18 bases lay in between.

This clone has more than one count but fewer than ten. The rearrangement joins TRBV28 to TRBJ1-5, with D uncertain. The CDR3 extends over 13 amino acids. V dropped 7 bases and J dropped 6 bases, with 13 bases sitting between them. CDR1 and CDR2 (germline): MDHEN, SYDVKM. Here the CDR3 DNA reads TGTGCCAGCACCTTGTCGCAGGCTCAGCCCCAGCATTTT. Protein sequence: CASTLSQAQPQHF.